The table lists the clone carrying this T cell receptor (beta chain) with a count of one. This sample stems from a study of blood T cell repertoires in COVID-19. Overall study: Collection of acute and convalescent COVID-19 samples took place in the United States, Italy and Spain.

The assay was immunoSEQ multiplex PCR, and TCRdb's table has in-frame clones only and misses some. Of 360,000 or so clones detected, approximately 89% appear once; the ten largest clones hold just under 4%. Patients at the Seattle site were enrolled during active infection and followed longitudinally. The V end was cut by 6 bases, the J end by 4 bases, with 13 bases between. Germline loops: CDR1 MNHNS, CDR2 SASEGT. The CDR3 is made up of 15 amino acids. The V and J genes are TRBV6-1 and TRBJ1-6, with a possible D match to TRBD1 (5 bases). The specimen was peripheral blood. This receptor was taken from a woman aged 55-69 years with COVID-19, enrolled during active disease. The chain's CDR3 is CASRVETAYNSPLHF. In DNA, the CDR3 is TGTGCCAGCAGAGTTGAGACAGCTTATAATTCACCCCTCCACTTT.